These T cell receptor beta chains were read from a single sample in a study of T cells in Graves' hyperthyroidism and ophthalmopathy. TCRdb used MiXCR to reprocess the multiplex PCR reads, holding one entry per CDR3 protein. The data contain about 180,000 distinct CDR3 sequences, approximately 15% of them singletons. The source material was blood. Receptor source: a woman aged 50 to 60 with Graves' hyperthyroidism. Both conserved end residues are part of each CDR3. D genes are given only for firm matches. The size of a clone is reported for some rows only, either as once, few or many, or as a class for expanded clones.

abundance	v_gene	d_gene	j_gene	CDR3nt	CDR3aa
few	TRBV6-1	.	TRBJ2-5	TGTGCCAGCAGACCAAATGATGGGACCCCTAGGGCGACCCAGTACTTC	CASRPNDGTPRATQYF
.	TRBV28	.	TRBJ2-5	TGTGCCAGCAGTTTGACGGGAGTAGCGGAGACCCAGTACTTC	CASSLTGVAETQYF
.	TRBV5-6	TRBD1	TRBJ2-7	TGTGCCAGCAGCCCCTGGCCCGGGACAGGCACCTACGAGCAGTACTTC	CASSPWPGTGTYEQYF
many	TRBV28	.	TRBJ2-7	TGTGCCAGCAGTTTTTTCTACCGGGCGGCCTACGAGCAGTACTTC	CASSFFYRAAYEQYF
.	TRBV20-1	.	TRBJ2-1	TGCAGTGCTAGAGGTGGGGTCTACTCCTACAATGAGCAGTTCTTC	CSARGGVYSYNEQFF
few	TRBV7-9	.	TRBJ1-3	TGTGCCAGCAGCTTAAATCGGCCTGGAAACACCATATATTTT	CASSLNRPGNTIYF
.	TRBV6-2/TRBV6-3	.	TRBJ2-1	TGTGCCAGCAGCCTTAGACCCGTTCGCTACAATGAGCAGTTCTTC	CASSLRPVRYNEQFF
few	TRBV4-3	.	TRBJ1-1	TGCGCCAGCAGCCAAATCAGGTCACCGAACACTGAAGCTTTCTTT	CASSQIRSPNTEAFF
many	TRBV15	.	TRBJ1-4	TGTGCCACCAGCAGGGACTTCACAGAAAAACTGTTTTTT	CATSRDFTEKLFF
few	TRBV24-1	.	TRBJ2-7	TGTGCCACCAGTGATGGAGTAGCGGCCGAGCAGTACTTC	CATSDGVAAEQYF
many	TRBV19	TRBD2	TRBJ2-1	TGTGCCAGTAGTGAATGGGGACTAGCGGGGGGGCATGAGCAGTTCTTC	CASSEWGLAGGHEQFF
many	TRBV5-1	TRBD2	TRBJ2-7	TGCGCCAGCAGCTTGGGCCCCCTAGCGGGGACCTCCTACGAGCAGTACTTC	CASSLGPLAGTSYEQYF
many	TRBV6-1	TRBD2	TRBJ2-2	TGTGCCAGCAGGAATAGCGGGGGGTTTATCCGCACCGGGGAGCTGTTTTTT	CASRNSGGFIRTGELFF
.	TRBV7-3	.	TRBJ2-1	TGTGCCAGCAGCTCCAGCGGAGGGAGCTCCTACAATGAGCAGTTCTTC	CASSSSGGSSYNEQFF
many	TRBV10-3	.	TRBJ1-1	TGTGCCATCAGTGGATGGAACACTGAAGCTTTCTTT	CAISGWNTEAFF
.	TRBV28	TRBD1	TRBJ2-7	TGTGCCAGCAAACCCCCGGGACAGGGAATCAAGTCCTACGAGCAGTACTTC	CASKPPGQGIKSYEQYF
many	TRBV2	.	TRBJ2-7	TGTGCCAGCAGAGAGGAGGGAGACAGGATCCACGAGCAGTACTTC	CASREEGDRIHEQYF
few	TRBV4-3	.	TRBJ2-4	TGCGCCAGCAGCTCAAATCTAGCCAAAAACATTCAGTACTTC	CASSSNLAKNIQYF
many	TRBV7-9	.	TRBJ2-7	TGTGCCAGCAGCTTGGGGGTCCTCTACGAGCAGTACTTC	CASSLGVLYEQYF
few	TRBV15	.	TRBJ1-5	TGTGCCACCAGCAGAGTTAGGACCGGGACACCTAATCAGCCCCAGCATTTT	CATSRVRTGTPNQPQHF
few	TRBV19	.	TRBJ2-5	TGTGCCGGAAGCGCGGAGACCCAGTACTTC	CAGSAETQYF
many	TRBV24-1	.	TRBJ1-2	TGTGCCACCAGTGATTTGGAGAGGTCTTATGGCTACACCTTC	CATSDLERSYGYTF
.	TRBV10-3	TRBD1	TRBJ2-1	TGTGCCATCAGTGAGTCGACAGGGTTCGGCAATGAGCAGTTCTTC	CAISESTGFGNEQFF
many	TRBV3-1	TRBD1	TRBJ2-7	TGTGCCAGCAGCCAAGGCTTCGGGACAGGGGGTTCCTACGAGCAGTACTTC	CASSQGFGTGGSYEQYF
many	TRBV20-1	TRBD2	TRBJ2-7	TGCAGTGCTAGCCCGGGGGGGTTCTCCTACGAGCAGTACTTC	CSASPGGFSYEQYF
many	TRBV19	.	TRBJ2-2	TGTGCCAGTAGCGGACGGATGAACACCGGGGAGCTGTTTTTT	CASSGRMNTGELFF
many	TRBV24-1	TRBD1	TRBJ2-1	TGTGCCACCAGTCTGGGGACAGGGGGATACAATGAGCAGTTCTTC	CATSLGTGGYNEQFF
few	TRBV5-1	.	TRBJ2-7	TGCGCCAGCAGCTTACAAGGGGGGCCCCAATCCTACGAGCAGTACTTC	CASSLQGGPQSYEQYF
many	TRBV20-1	.	TRBJ1-1	TGCAGTGCTAGAGTTGGCAGTGAAGCTTTCTTT	CSARVGSEAFF
many	TRBV2	.	TRBJ1-2	TGTGCCAGCAGGGCCCTTACCTCCTATGGCTACACCTTC	CASRALTSYGYTF
many	TRBV7-8	TRBD2	TRBJ2-2	TGTGCCAGCAGCTTACTAGCGGGGGGGACTGCCGGGGAGCTGTTTTTT	CASSLLAGGTAGELFF